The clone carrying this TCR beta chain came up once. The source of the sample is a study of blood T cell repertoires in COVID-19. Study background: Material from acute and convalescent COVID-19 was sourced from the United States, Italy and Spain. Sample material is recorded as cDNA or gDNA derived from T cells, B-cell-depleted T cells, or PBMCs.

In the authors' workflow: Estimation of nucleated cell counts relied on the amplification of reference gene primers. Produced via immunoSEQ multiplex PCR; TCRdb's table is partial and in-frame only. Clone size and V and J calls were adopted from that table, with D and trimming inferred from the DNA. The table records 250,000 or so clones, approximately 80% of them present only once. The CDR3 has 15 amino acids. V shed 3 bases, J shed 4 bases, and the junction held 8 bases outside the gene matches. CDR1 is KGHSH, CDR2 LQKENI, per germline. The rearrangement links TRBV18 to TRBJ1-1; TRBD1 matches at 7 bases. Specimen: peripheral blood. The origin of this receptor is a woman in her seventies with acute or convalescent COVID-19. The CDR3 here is CASSPAEGQFTEAFF. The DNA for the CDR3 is TGTGCCAGCTCACCGGCGGAGGGACAGTTCACTGAAGCTTTCTTT. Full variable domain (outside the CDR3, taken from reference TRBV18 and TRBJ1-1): NAGVMQNPRHLVRRRGQEARLRCSPMKGHSHVYWYRQLPEEGLKFMVYLQKENIIDESGMPKERFSAEFPKEGPSILRIQQVVRGDSAAYFCASSPAEGQFTEAFFGQGTRLTVV.